The 15 T cell receptor beta chains in this list originate from one sample, sequenced in a study of blood T cell repertoires in COVID-19. Assay used: immunoSEQ multiplex PCR; TCRdb lists only in-frame clones, some missing. The profile covers under 350,000 clones, with approximately 90% appearing a single time and about 4.6% taken by the ten largest. Material: peripheral blood. Receptor source: a man between 35 and 55 years old with acute or convalescent COVID-19.

The J gene is TRBJ1-1, the V gene TRBV9, with 10 bases aligning to TRBD1. This CDR3 has 15 amino acids. The V and J ends lost 6 bases and 3 bases, in that order; junction bases with no gene match: 8. Germline V CDR1 and CDR2: SGDLS, YYNGEE. The CDR3 DNA reads as TGTGCCAGCAAGAGGACAGGGGGTCTTGACACTGAAGCTTTCTTT. Translation gives CASKRTGGLDTEAFF.

CDR3 residues: CASSDPLWGENTEAFF. DNA of the CDR3: TGCGCCAGCAGCGATCCCCTATGGGGAGAGAACACTGAAGCTTTCTTT. The chain employs TRBV4-1 and TRBJ1-1; D is unresolved. Trimming took 5 bases from V and 1 from J, leaving 17 bases between them. Germline values: CDR1 MGHRA, CDR2 YSYEKL. This CDR3 comprises 16 residues.

This chain connects TRBV11-2 to TRBJ1-3, with D tentatively TRBD1 (6 bases). CDR3 length equals 15 residues. Per the germline V gene, CDR1 is SGHAT and CDR2 is FQNNGV. V gave up 5 bases and J gave up 8 bases, with 19 bases separating them. DNA for the CDR3: TGTGCCAGCAGCGCGACAGGTATCCTCTTGGACACCATATATTTT. Its protein product is CASSATGILLDTIYF.

This clone was found once. V usage is TRBV6-5 and J usage is TRBJ2-2; TRBD2 matches 7 bases. The CDR3 has 14 residues. Looked up from germline, CDR1 is MNHEY and CDR2 is SVGAGI. V lost 4 bases and J lost 8; bases outside the gene matches: 7. CDR3 nucleotides: TGTGCCAGCAGTTCCCCGGGGGGTATTGGGGAGCTGTTTTTT. This gives the protein CASSSPGGIGELFF.

The chain links TRBV2 to TRBJ1-3; D is possibly TRBD1 (6 bases). The CDR3 sequence is 15 residues long. CDR1 and CDR2 (germline): SNHLY, FYNNEI. With 4 bases removed from V and 3 bases from J, the gap between germline ends came to 13 bases. This CDR3 is CASSGFQGRGNTIYF. Here the CDR3 DNA reads TGTGCCAGCAGTGGGTTCCAGGGGCGTGGAAACACCATATATTTT.

This chain connects TRBV24-1 to TRBJ2-1; D may be TRBD1 (6 bases). V dropped 3 bases and J dropped 8 bases, with 13 bases sitting between them. Germline lookup yields CDR1 KGHDR and CDR2 SFDVKD. There are 14 residues in the CDR3. The CDR3 protein is CATSDPQGTDEQFF. CDR3 bases: TGTGCCACCAGTGATCCCCAGGGGACCGATGAGCAGTTCTTC.

The chain links TRBV4-1 to TRBJ2-1; a weak D match, TRBD1 (6 bases). There are 15 residues in the CDR3. Germline CDR1 is MGHRA and CDR2 is YSYEKL. V was cut by 4 bases and J by 4 bases, with 14 bases left in between. Here the CDR3 reads CASSLAVGQYNEQFF. CDR3 nucleotides: TGCGCCAGCAGCCTAGCTGTAGGACAGTACAATGAGCAGTTCTTC.

The chain employs TRBV30 and TRBJ2-7; no clear D. The V gene's germline CDR1 is GTSNPN and CDR2 SVGIG (reference sequence). The CDR3 loop spans 14 amino acids. Trimming took off 0 bases at V and 0 bases at J, with 9 bases between the two ends. The CDR3, as DNA: TGTGCCTGGAGTGTCCGACGGAGCTCCTACGAGCAGTACTTC. Its protein product is CAWSVRRSSYEQYF.

The chain is built from TRBV4-1 and TRBJ2-3, with 10 bases lining up with TRBD1. Germline V gene data show CDR1 as MGHRA and CDR2 as YSYEKL. The length of the CDR3 is 17 residues. V dropped 1 base and J dropped 9; count of bases not matched to a gene: 13. CDR3 in DNA: TGCGCCAGCAGCCAAGTGCGGGGGACAGGGGATGGTGGGACGCAGTATTTT. It encodes CASSQVRGTGDGGTQYF.

The chain employs TRBV3-1 (or the pseudogene TRBV3-2) and TRBJ1-4, with D possibly TRBD1 on 5 matching bases. V was clipped by 2 bases and J by 11 bases, with 12 bases between them. The CDR3 totals 13 residues. The V gene's germline CDR1 is LGHDT and CDR2 YNNKEL (reference sequence). CDR3 bases: TGTGCCAGCAGCCAACTACAGGAGGGCAAACTGTTTTTT. Encoded protein: CASSQLQEGKLFF.

V is TRBV5-1 and J is TRBJ2-3, with D unresolved. This CDR3 is built from 13 residues. Trimming cost V 3 bases and J 1 base, with 6 bases left between them. The germline CDR1 and CDR2 sequences are SGHRS and YFSETQ. For the CDR3, the DNA is TGCGCCAGCAGCTACGGAGGCACAGATACGCAGTATTTT. This gives the protein CASSYGGTDTQYF.

The gene calls are TRBV6-6 and TRBJ1-1; maybe TRBD1 (6 bases). The CDR3 totals 14 residues. Germline V lookup: CDR1 MNHNY, CDR2 SVGAGI (reference sequence). With 5 bases removed from V and 1 base from J, the gap between germline ends came to 11 bases. The CDR3 region is CASSGPGQNTEAFF. CDR3 DNA sequence: TGTGCCAGCAGTGGACCGGGACAGAACACTGAAGCTTTCTTT.

This chain connects TRBV18 to TRBJ2-7, with D possibly matching TRBD2 (6 bases). CDR1 is KGHSH, CDR2 LQKENI, per germline. The CDR3 spans 14 residues. Trimming took 6 bases from V and 3 from J, leaving 15 bases between them. The CDR3 reads CASSTGTQGYEQYF. The CDR3 region has the DNA TGTGCCAGCTCGACTGGGACTCAAGGCTACGAGCAGTACTTC.

V usage is TRBV5-4 and J usage is TRBJ2-1; TRBD2 matches at 7 bases. Per germline, CDR1 SGHNT and CDR2 YYREEE (reference sequence). The CDR3 runs 13 residues. V shed 1 base and J 8 bases; nucleotides not matched to a gene: 3. CDR3 coding DNA: TGTGCCAGCAGCTTGTTCCGGGGGGATGAGCAGTTCTTC. Amino acids: CASSLFRGDEQFF. Full variable domain (missing parts from reference TRBV5-4 and TRBJ2-1): ETGVTQSPTHLIKTRGQQVTLRCSSQSGHNTVSWYQQALGQGPQFIFQYYREEENGRGNFPPRFSGLQFPNYSSELNVNALELDDSALYLCASSLFRGDEQFFGPGTRLTVL.

This clone has just a few counts. The V call is TRBV5-1, the J call TRBJ1-4, with D possibly being TRBD1 (5 bases). Germline V gene lookup returns CDR1 SGHRS and CDR2 YFSETQ. The ends were cut back, 0 bases at V and 8 bases at J, with 11 bases in the middle. CDR3 length: 14 amino acids. The CDR3 coding sequence is TGCGCCAGCAGCTTGGGACAGCCGGACGAAAAACTGTTTTTT. Protein: CASSLGQPDEKLFF.